Listed here are 21 T cell receptor beta chains from one sample, sequenced in a study of shared clonotypes between healthy human individuals. Here immunoSEQ multiplex PCR was the method, and the copy in TCRdb shows in-frame clones only, minus some. Among millions of clones, 85% to 95% were seen once, and the ten largest hold about 0.13%. The sample consisted of naive CD4+ T cells sorted from blood. Described subset: CD45RA+ positively selected. These receptors all come from a man aged 18 to 30 in good health.

V and J are TRBV5-1 and TRBJ1-6; D not resolved. V lost 6 bases and J lost 7, with 17 bases in between. Germline V gives CDR1 SGHRS, CDR2 YFSETQ. The CDR3 has 15 amino acids. The CDR3 bases are TGCGCCAGCACCAAGGACGGCGGGCCCAATTCACCCCTCCACTTT. It is translated as CASTKDGGPNSPLHF. The variable domain in full, with the rest retrieved from reference TRBV5-1 and TRBJ1-6, is KAGVTQTPRYLIKTRGQQVTLSCSPISGHRSVSWYQQTPGQGLQFLFEYFSETQRNKGNFPGRFSGRQFSNSRSEMNVSTLELGDSALYLCASTKDGGPNSPLHFGNGTRLTVT.

To note about this clone: Relative to the germline gene, one junction end is altered; a read error may explain this. This chain joins TRBV7-7 and TRBJ1-3; 7 nucleotides align to TRBD1. This CDR3 comprises 15 residues. Looked up from germline, CDR1 is SSHAT and CDR2 is FNYEAQ (reference sequence). CDR3 bases: TGTGCTAGCAGCTTAGACAGGGCATCTGGAAACACCATATATTTT. It is translated as CASSLDRASGNTIYF.

The chain joins TRBV11-2 to TRBJ2-7, with D tentatively TRBD1 or TRBD2 (5 bases each). The CDR3 runs to 18 residues. The germline V gene encodes CDR1 SGHAT and CDR2 FQNNGV. The V and J ends lost 0 bases and 3 bases respectively, with 21 bases between them. The CDR3 region has the DNA TGTGCCAGCAGCTTAGAGGGATCCCGGGACGCCTATCACTACGAGCAGTACTTC. Its protein product is CASSLEGSRDAYHYEQYF.

As for this clone: Distinct nucleotide sequences in the sample also encode this CDR3. The chain is built from TRBV5-1 and TRBJ2-7; D is ambiguous. The CDR3 is made up of 12 amino acids. Trimming shortened V by 0 bases and J by 4 bases, and 5 bases separated the two germline ends. Germline CDR1 is SGHRS and CDR2 is YFSETQ. The CDR3 nucleotides read TGCGCCAGCAGCTTGGACGGATACGAGCAGTACTTC. This codes for CASSLDGYEQYF.

This clone was found once. V is TRBV6-5 and J is TRBJ2-5; possible D gene TRBD1, 6 bases. CDR1 and CDR2 from the germline V gene are MNHEY and SVGAGI. V was clipped by 0 bases and J by 5 bases, with 16 bases between them. The CDR3 is 16 amino acids. The CDR3 sequence: CASSYSGAGVKETQYF. The DNA for the CDR3 is TGTGCCAGCAGTTACTCAGGAGCAGGGGTAAAGGAGACCCAGTACTTC.

This clone occurred a few times. This same CDR3 is encoded by further DNA sequences in the sample. The chain carries TRBV18 and TRBJ2-3; TRBD2 matches at 13 bases. The CDR3 contains 17 residues. Trimming removed 0 bases from V and 1 base from J; junction bases left unmatched: 1. Per the germline V gene, CDR1 is KGHSH and CDR2 is LQKENI. CDR3 coding DNA: TGTGCCAGCTCACCACCCGGACTAGCGGGGGGCACAGATACGCAGTATTTT. Translation gives CASSPPGLAGGTDTQYF.

The V gene is TRBV2, the J gene TRBJ1-6; tentative D call: TRBD1 (5 bases). V gave up 4 bases and J gave up 7 bases, with 11 bases separating them. Looked up from germline, CDR1 is SNHLY and CDR2 is FYNNEI. This CDR3 region has 14 residues. CDR3 loop: CASSVDRGNSPLHF. The CDR3 nucleotides are TGTGCCAGCAGTGTTGACAGAGGCAATTCACCCCTCCACTTT.

This clone appeared a single time. This sequence joins TRBV7-8 and TRBJ1-5; D is possibly TRBD1 (6 bases). Germline lookup yields CDR1 SGHVS and CDR2 FQNEAQ. Trimming removed 0 bases at V and 3 bases at J, with 12 bases between. This CDR3 has 16 residues. The CDR3 nucleotides are TGTGCCAGCAGCTTAGCCCACAGGGTAGTCAATCAGCCCCAGCATTTT. This translates into CASSLAHRVVNQPQHF.

The gene calls are TRBV30 and TRBJ1-5, with D possibly being TRBD1 (6 bases). The V end was cut by 0 bases, the J end by 7 bases, with 13 bases between. This CDR3 has 14 amino acids. CDR1 and CDR2 from the germline V gene are GTSNPN and SVGIG (reference sequence). The CDR3 is CAWSVLQGHQPQHF. The CDR3 DNA is TGTGCCTGGAGTGTACTTCAGGGGCACCAGCCCCAGCATTTT.

The chain recombines TRBV7-8 with TRBJ2-6; D gene uncertain. Germline CDR1 SGHVS, CDR2 FQNEAQ. V lost 5 bases to trimming and J lost 3 bases, with 11 bases between them. The CDR3 is made up of 15 amino acids. The CDR3 spells CASSPPESGANVLTF. CDR3 coding DNA: TGTGCCAGCAGCCCCCCGGAAAGTGGGGCCAACGTCCTGACTTTC.

Concerning this clone: The identical CDR3 is also encoded by other nucleotide sequences in the sample. The rearrangement uses TRBV5-1 and TRBJ2-1; D is perhaps TRBD2 (6 bases). Germline lookup yields CDR1 SGHRS and CDR2 YFSETQ. The CDR3 runs 14 residues. The V end was cut by 0 bases, the J end by 7 bases, with 11 bases between. The CDR3 loop reads CASSLGSGGNEQFF. The CDR3 coding sequence is TGCGCCAGCAGCTTGGGGTCCGGGGGTAATGAGCAGTTCTTC.

The chain carries TRBV7-3 and TRBJ2-3; D is undetermined. V was shortened by 3 bases and J by 10 bases, with 14 bases between the two germline ends. The V gene's germline CDR1 is SGHTA and CDR2 FQGTGA. The CDR3 consists of 13 residues. CDR3 loop: CASSFRETQAQYF. CDR3 sequence (DNA): TGTGCCAGCAGCTTTCGAGAGACTCAGGCGCAGTATTTT.

The chain uses TRBV5-5 and TRBJ1-6, with D possibly being TRBD1 (5 bases). CDR3 length: 15 residues. Looked up from germline, CDR1 is SGHKS and CDR2 is YYEKEE (reference sequence). Trimming took off 2 bases at V and 7 bases at J, with 13 bases between the two ends. The CDR3 is CASSFEGLLNSPLHF. The CDR3 DNA reads TGTGCCAGCAGCTTTGAGGGGCTGCTGAATTCACCCCTCCACTTT. The variable domain in full, with the rest retrieved from reference TRBV5-5 and TRBJ1-6, is DAGVTQSPTHLIKTRGQQVTLRCSPISGHKSVSWYQQVLGQGPQFIFQYYEKEERGRGNFPDRFSARQFPNYSSELNVNALLLGDSALYLCASSFEGLLNSPLHFGNGTRLTVT.

The rearrangement uses TRBV6-1 and TRBJ2-3, with D perhaps matching TRBD1 (6 bases). V lost 8 bases and J 3 bases, leaving 15 bases between the germline ends. This CDR3 region has 14 residues. The germline V gene encodes CDR1 MNHNS and CDR2 SASEGT. CDR3 nucleotides: TGTGCCAGCGCGGACAGCACCCAAACAGATACGCAGTATTTT. Amino acids: CASADSTQTDTQYF.

CDR3 amino acids: CASSPGEDTQYF. CDR3 DNA: TGTGCCAGCTCACCCGGGGAAGATACGCAGTATTTT. The chain is built from TRBV18 and TRBJ2-3; tentative D call: TRBD2 (5 bases). Germline values: CDR1 KGHSH, CDR2 LQKENI. The CDR3 has 12 residues. V lost 3 bases and J 5 bases, leaving 6 bases between the germline ends. The full variable domain, completed using reference TRBV18 and TRBJ2-3, is NAGVMQNPRHLVRRRGQEARLRCSPMKGHSHVYWYRQLPEEGLKFMVYLQKENIIDESGMPKERFSAEFPKEGPSILRIQQVVRGDSAAYFCASSPGEDTQYFGPGTRLTVL.

On this clone itself: Within the sample, other DNA sequences also encode this same CDR3. The chain carries TRBV5-1 and TRBJ2-3; D may be TRBD2 (6 bases). The germline V and J ends were trimmed by 1 base and 3 bases, with 9 bases remaining between them. Germline V lookup: CDR1 SGHRS, CDR2 YFSETQ. The CDR3 is 14 amino acids. The CDR3 DNA reads TGCGCCAGCAGCTTGTCCGGGACTACAGATACGCAGTATTTT. It yields the protein CASSLSGTTDTQYF.

This clone showed up just once. The chain recombines TRBV7-8 with TRBJ1-1; TRBD1 agrees at 8 bases. V trimming: 5 bases; J trimming: 1 base; junction bases outside the gene matches: 3. The CDR3 is 14 residues long. CDR1 SGHVS and CDR2 FQNEAQ come from the germline V gene. This chain's CDR3 is CASSIGQGNTEAFF. CDR3 in DNA: TGTGCCAGCAGCATCGGACAGGGGAACACTGAAGCTTTCTTT.

About this clone: The same CDR3 arises from other DNA sequences in this sample as well. Here the CDR3 DNA reads TGCGCCAGCAGCGGAGGTACAGGGGGCACAGATACGCAGTATTTT. Its translation: CASSGGTGGTDTQYF. The J gene is TRBJ2-3, the V gene TRBV5-1; TRBD1 matches 7 bases. Germline V gene sequence: CDR1 SGHRS, CDR2 YFSETQ. This CDR3 region has 15 residues. J gave up 1 base and V 4 bases, and 6 bases lay outside the gene matches.

The V and J genes are TRBV18 and TRBJ1-1; D not certain. Germline V gene lookup returns CDR1 KGHSH and CDR2 LQKENI. The CDR3 runs 14 residues. V lost 2 bases, J lost 6 bases, and 13 bases lay in between. The CDR3 protein is CASSPYTTWAEAFF. The CDR3 DNA reads TGTGCCAGCTCACCATACACGACGTGGGCTGAAGCTTTCTTT.

The chain combines TRBV4-3 with TRBJ2-1; 9 bases align to TRBD2. Trimming took 0 bases from V and 4 from J; bases not matched to a gene: 4. The CDR3 length is 16 residues. Per germline, CDR1 LGHNA and CDR2 YSLEER. Here the CDR3 reads CASSQDQLAGYNEQFF. The CDR3 coding sequence is TGCGCCAGCAGCCAAGATCAACTAGCGGGTTACAATGAGCAGTTCTTC.

For this clone: Other nucleotide sequences in the sample specify the same CDR3. The V and J genes are TRBV6-6 and TRBJ2-7; D gene ambiguous. The CDR3 length is 13 residues. In germline, CDR1 is MNHNY, CDR2 SVGAGI (reference sequence). V lost 4 bases, J lost 3 bases, and 10 bases lay in between. CDR3 bases: TGTGCCAGCAGTTCGGCTGCTAGCTACGAGCAGTACTTC. Translation gives CASSSAASYEQYF.